This T cell receptor beta chain was identified during a study of T cell responses to AZD1222 COVID-19 vaccine. TCRdb's copy holds only in-frame clones and misses some; the assay was immunoSEQ multiplex PCR. Here the sample spans some 90,000 clones, roughly 88% being singletons. Per the germline V gene, CDR1 is SEHNR and CDR2 is FQNEAQ (reference sequence). Trimming removed 1 base at V and 1 base at J, with 7 bases between. This CDR3 region has 15 residues. This clone has only one observation. Its antigen remains unknown. Study-level points and caveats: Repertoire sampling occurred only after the peak T cell response. Spike-wide coverage was observed for vaccine-associated CD4 TCRs, with dominant responses at 160-218 and 743-854.

This chain connects TRBV7-9 to TRBJ1-4; no firm D call. This TCR was recovered from an adult in good health. The sequences come from peripheral blood, collected on day 0 of AZD1222 vaccination. The chain's CDR3 is CASSLGEGTNEKLFF. In nucleotides, the CDR3 is TGTGCCAGCAGCTTAGGAGAGGGAACTAATGAAAAACTGTTTTTT.